This T cell receptor beta chain was obtained from a study of CD8+ T cells in alopecia areata. General observations from the study: Lesional scalp, notably in alopecia totalis/universalis, had clonality above that of normal scalp.

The CDR3 is 15 amino acids. Germline loops: CDR1 MNHEY, CDR2 SMNVEV (reference sequence). V dropped 2 bases and J dropped 0 bases, with 8 bases sitting between them. RNA was extracted and reverse transcribed into cDNA as the sequencing template. Assay: immunoSEQ multiplex PCR; the TCRdb copy retains only in-frame clones and omits some. Of approximately 82,000 clones in the sample, roughly 51% were seen once. Notes on this clone: The antigen is not known. Distinct nucleotide sequences in the sample also encode this CDR3.

The source material was NKG2D-high CD8+ T cells sorted from blood. The chain employs TRBV27 and TRBJ2-1; D remains ambiguous. The TCR comes from a human donor with alopecia areata. CDR3 region: CASSLRGSSYNEQFF. The CDR3 bases are TGTGCCAGCAGTTTACGAGGAAGCTCCTACAATGAGCAGTTCTTC.